This T cell receptor beta chain was sequenced for a study of regulatory T cells in long-lasting Graves disease. Study-wide background: Freshly diagnosed Graves' patients had used antithyroid drugs for under 3 months.

Time point described: newly diagnosed GD, antithyroid drugs for less than 3 months. RNA extracted from PBMCs served as the sequencing template. Under American Thyroid Association guidelines, Graves' disease was diagnosed. Study-wide results and caveats: Graves' patients with persistent disease showed TCR diversity lower than patients newly diagnosed.

The germline V gene encodes CDR1 SGHRS and CDR2 YFSETQ. The CDR3 runs 13 residues. In its sample, this clonotype was seen a few times. Its antigen is currently unknown. A read error may produce the germline difference seen at one junction end. HTBI primers from iRepertoire and Arm-PCR of CDR3 regions yielded the TCR beta libraries. TCRdb re-called the multiplex PCR reads through MiXCR, storing one row per CDR3 protein. In the table there are approximately 440,000 distinct CDR3 sequences, around 15% of which are singletons. This sample was also put to use in a study of T cells in Graves' hyperthyroidism and ophthalmopathy. This second study says: Aged 18 to 65, the patients had hyperthyroidism that was newly diagnosed and had lasted under 2 months.

The chain is built from TRBV5-1 and TRBJ2-5; the D gene is possibly TRBD2 (6 bases). This receptor was identified in a man in his forties with Graves disease. The specimen was peripheral blood mononuclear cells (PBMCs), collected at new diagnosis, from a patient treated with antithyroid drugs. The CDR3 protein is CASSLPGRETQYF. For the CDR3, the DNA is TGCGCTAGCAGCTTACCAGGGAGGGAGACCCAGTACTTC.